This T cell receptor beta chain appears in the sequencing data of a study of blood T cell repertoires in COVID-19 (dated by TCRdb to 2018 to 2020). Some background on the complete study: Collaborator samples came from the United States, Italy and Spain and covered acute and convalescent phases of COVID-19. Samples came from the ongoing ImmuneRACE study (first 160 participants) plus 1,254 subjects from 6 global collaborators. HLA class I and class II types, where available, came from metadata supplied by the sample provider rather than from assay-based typing. The sample metadata nearly always contained a de-identified subject ID, COVID-19 status, age in years and sex. Deeply sampled blood TCRbeta repertoires from subjects exposed to, actively infected with, or recovered from COVID-19 were included in the dataset. The prospective study material was composed of cDNA or gDNA derived from T cells, B-cell-depleted T cells, or PBMCs. The repertoires were released in a freely available public database meant as a resource for research on the immune response to SARS-CoV-2. Overall results and qualifications from the work: The quantity of clinical and demographic metadata differed by source and by participant and was supplied without curation.

Notes on this clone: Its cognate antigen has yet to be identified. Nothing much larger sits one base from this clone, and base qualities are not available.

Whole blood was collected in K2EDTA tubes by collaborating institutions according to the institutions' own protocols. Collaborator samples were shipped for TCRbeta analysis as frozen whole blood, isolated PBMCs, or DNA extracted from either sample type. From its cysteine to its phenylalanine, the CDR3 spans 16 amino acids. CDR3 DNA is the only sequence kept; it has 48 bases, read in frame from the first base. V lost 0 bases and J lost 0 bases; the stretch between them is 10 bases long. From a lookup of the germline V gene, CDR1 and CDR2 are SGDLS and YYNGEE. The immunoSEQ Assay, a bias-controlled multiplex PCR, was used to amplify TCRbeta CDR3 regions from genomic DNA. From the authors' description of their analysis: Nucleated cell counts per sample were estimated from amplification of reference gene primers within the assay. To quantify the absolute abundance of each unique TCRbeta CDR3 rearrangement, sequence reads were collapsed and filtered. For each sample, productive Simpson clonality was calculated by taking the square root of Simpson's diversity index across productive rearrangements. Entries here come from immuneACCESS through TCRdb and include only in-frame sequences with V and J called. Some clones fail to appear in such tables; in the studies checked, an unresolved V gene covers under half of the shortfall, and the cause of the remainder is unknown. Clone size and the V and J calls come from that table; the DNA yielded D and trimming. In all, the sample holds 70,000 or so clones, and more than 85% of those were seen once. The biggest ten clones account for less than 4% of the sample.

The sequence links TRBV9 to TRBJ1-3; no D gene can be assigned with confidence. Sequenced: peripheral blood. The sequence came from a man aged 65 to 85 with active COVID-19. CDR3 loop: CASSVGVVNSGNTIYF. The nucleotides are TGTGCCAGCAGCGTAGGAGTGGTAAACTCTGGAAACACCATATATTTT.